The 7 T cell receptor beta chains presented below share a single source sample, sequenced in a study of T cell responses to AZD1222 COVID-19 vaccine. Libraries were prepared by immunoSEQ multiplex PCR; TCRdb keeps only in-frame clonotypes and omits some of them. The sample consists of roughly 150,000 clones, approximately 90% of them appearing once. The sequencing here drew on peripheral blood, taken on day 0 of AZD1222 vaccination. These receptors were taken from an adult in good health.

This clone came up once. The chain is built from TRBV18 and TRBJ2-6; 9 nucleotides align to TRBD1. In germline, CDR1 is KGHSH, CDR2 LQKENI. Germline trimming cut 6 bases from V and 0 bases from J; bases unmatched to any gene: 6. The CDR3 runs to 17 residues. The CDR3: CASSSGQGTSGANVLTF. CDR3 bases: TGTGCCAGCTCGTCGGGACAGGGTACCTCTGGGGCCAACGTCCTGACTTTC.

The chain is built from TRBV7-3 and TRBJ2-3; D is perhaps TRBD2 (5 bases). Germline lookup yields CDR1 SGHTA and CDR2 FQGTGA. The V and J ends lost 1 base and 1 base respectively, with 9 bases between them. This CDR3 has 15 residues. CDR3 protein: CASSLNGGGTDTQYF. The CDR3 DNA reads TGTGCCAGCAGCTTAAACGGAGGCGGCACAGATACGCAGTATTTT.

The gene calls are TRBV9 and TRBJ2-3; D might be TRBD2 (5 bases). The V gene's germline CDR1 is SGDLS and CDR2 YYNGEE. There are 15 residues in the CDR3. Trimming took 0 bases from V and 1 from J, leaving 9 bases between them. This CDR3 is CASSVGRTGTDTQYF. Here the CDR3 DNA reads TGTGCCAGCAGCGTAGGCAGGACTGGCACAGATACGCAGTATTTT.

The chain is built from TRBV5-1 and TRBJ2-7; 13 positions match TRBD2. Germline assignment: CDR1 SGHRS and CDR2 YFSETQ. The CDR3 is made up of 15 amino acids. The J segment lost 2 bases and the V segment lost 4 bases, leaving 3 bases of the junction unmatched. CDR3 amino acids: CASSPGLAGTYEQYF. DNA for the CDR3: TGCGCCAGCAGCCCGGGACTAGCGGGGACCTACGAGCAGTACTTC.

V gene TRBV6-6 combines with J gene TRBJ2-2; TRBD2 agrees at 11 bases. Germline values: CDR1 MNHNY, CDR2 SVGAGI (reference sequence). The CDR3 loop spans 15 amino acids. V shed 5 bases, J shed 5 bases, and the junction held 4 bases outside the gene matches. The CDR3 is CASSGRTSGTGELFF. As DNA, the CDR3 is TGTGCCAGCAGTGGTCGGACTAGCGGGACCGGGGAGCTGTTTTTT.

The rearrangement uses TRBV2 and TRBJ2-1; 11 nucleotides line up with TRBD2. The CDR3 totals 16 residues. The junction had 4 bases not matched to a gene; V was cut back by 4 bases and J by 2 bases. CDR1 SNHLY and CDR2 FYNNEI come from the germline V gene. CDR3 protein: CASSAPTSGTYNEQFF. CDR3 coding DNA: TGTGCCAGCAGTGCTCCGACTAGCGGGACCTACAATGAGCAGTTCTTC.

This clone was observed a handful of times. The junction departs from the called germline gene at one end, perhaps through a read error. The CDR3 loop is CASSWDVGHNYIF. The CDR3 nucleotides are TGTGCCAGCAGCTGGGACGTGGGACATAACTACATCTTC. The chain carries TRBV5-6 and TRBJ1-2, with D possibly matching TRBD1 (6 bases). The CDR3 consists of 13 residues. In germline, CDR1 is SGHDT, CDR2 YYEEEE. Based on the CDR3 plus reference TRBV5-6 and TRBJ1-2, the full variable domain is DAGVTQSPTHLIKTRGQQVTLRCSPKSGHDTVSWYQQALGQGPQFIFQYYEEEERQRGNFPDRFSGHQFPNYSSELNVNALLLGDSALYLCASSWDVGHNYIFGSGTRLTVV.